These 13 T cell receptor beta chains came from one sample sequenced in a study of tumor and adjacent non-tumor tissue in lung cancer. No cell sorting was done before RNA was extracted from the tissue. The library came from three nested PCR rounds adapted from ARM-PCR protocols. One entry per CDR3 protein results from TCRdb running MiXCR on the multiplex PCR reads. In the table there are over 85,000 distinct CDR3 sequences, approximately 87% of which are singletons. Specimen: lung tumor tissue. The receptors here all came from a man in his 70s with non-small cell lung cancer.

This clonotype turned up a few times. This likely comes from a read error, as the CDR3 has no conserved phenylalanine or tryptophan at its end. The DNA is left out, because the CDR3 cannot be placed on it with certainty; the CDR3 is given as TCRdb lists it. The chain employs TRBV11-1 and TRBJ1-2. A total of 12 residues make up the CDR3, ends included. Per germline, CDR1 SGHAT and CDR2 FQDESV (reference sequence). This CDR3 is CASSLYRYGYTL.

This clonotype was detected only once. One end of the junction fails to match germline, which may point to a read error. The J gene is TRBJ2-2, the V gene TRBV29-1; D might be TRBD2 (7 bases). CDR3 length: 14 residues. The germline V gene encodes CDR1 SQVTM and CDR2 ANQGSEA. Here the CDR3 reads CSADVSGGTWELFF. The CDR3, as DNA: TGCAGCGCTGATGTATCGGGGGGCACCTGGGAGCTGTTTTTT.

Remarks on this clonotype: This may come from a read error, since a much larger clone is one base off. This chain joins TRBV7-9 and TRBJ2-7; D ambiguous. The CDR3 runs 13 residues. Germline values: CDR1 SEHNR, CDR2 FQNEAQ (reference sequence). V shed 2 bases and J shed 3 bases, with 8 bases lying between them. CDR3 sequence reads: CASSLSRYYEQYF. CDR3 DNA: TGTGCCAGCAGCTTAAGTCGATACTACGAGCAGTACTTC.

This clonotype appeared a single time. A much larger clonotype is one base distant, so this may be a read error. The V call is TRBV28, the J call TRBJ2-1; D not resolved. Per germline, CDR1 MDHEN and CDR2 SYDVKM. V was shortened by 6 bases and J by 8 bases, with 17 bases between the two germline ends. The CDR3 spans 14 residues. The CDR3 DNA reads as TGTGCCAGCAGCCTCCTCGTGGGCAAATATGAGCAGTTCTTC. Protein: CASSLLVGKYEQFF. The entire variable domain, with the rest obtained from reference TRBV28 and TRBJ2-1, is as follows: DVKVTQSSRYLVKRTGEKVFLECVQDMDHENMFWYRQDPGLGLRLIYFSYDVKMKEKGDIPEGYSVSREKKERFSLILESASTNQTSMYLCASSLLVGKYEQFFGPGTRLTVL.

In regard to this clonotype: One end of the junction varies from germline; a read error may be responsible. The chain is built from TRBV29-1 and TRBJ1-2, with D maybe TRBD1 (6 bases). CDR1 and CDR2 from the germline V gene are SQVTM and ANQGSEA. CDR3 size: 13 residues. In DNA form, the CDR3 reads TGCAGCGTTGAGACAGGTGAATTCTATGGGTACACCTTC. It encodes CSVETGEFYGYTF.

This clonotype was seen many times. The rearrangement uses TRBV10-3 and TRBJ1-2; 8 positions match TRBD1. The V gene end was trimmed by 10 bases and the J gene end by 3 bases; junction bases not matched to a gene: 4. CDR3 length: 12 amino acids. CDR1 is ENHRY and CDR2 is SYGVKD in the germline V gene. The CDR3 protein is CATETGDYGYTF. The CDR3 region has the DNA TGTGCCACCGAGACAGGGGACTATGGCTACACCTTC.

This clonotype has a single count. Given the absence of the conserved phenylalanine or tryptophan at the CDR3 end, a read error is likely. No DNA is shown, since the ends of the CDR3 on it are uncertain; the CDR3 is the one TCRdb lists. The CDR3 spells CASRSRQGVRAFV. The gene calls are TRBV6-5 and TRBJ1-1; TRBD1, the table's D call, lacks a check against the DNA. Germline CDR1 and CDR2: MNHEY and SVGAGI. The CDR3 spans 13 amino acids, including both terminal residues.

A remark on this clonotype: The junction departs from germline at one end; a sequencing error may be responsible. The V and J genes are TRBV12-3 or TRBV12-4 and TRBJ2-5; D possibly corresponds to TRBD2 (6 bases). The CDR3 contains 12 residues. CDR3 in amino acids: CAGSLTGETQYF. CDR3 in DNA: TGTGCCGGCAGCCTGACGGGGGAGACTCAGTACTTC.

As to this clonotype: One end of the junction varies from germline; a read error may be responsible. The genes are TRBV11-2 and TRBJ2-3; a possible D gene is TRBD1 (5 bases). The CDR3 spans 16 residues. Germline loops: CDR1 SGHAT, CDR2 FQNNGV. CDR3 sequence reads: CASCLTQGGNTDTQYF. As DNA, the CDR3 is TGTGCCAGCTGCTTAACTCAGGGTGGAAACACAGATACCCAGTATTTT.

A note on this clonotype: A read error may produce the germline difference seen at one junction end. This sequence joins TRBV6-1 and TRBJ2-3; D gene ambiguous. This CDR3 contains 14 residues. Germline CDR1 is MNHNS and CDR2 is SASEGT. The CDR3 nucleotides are TGTGCCAGCAGTGATGGGCTACATGCATATACGCAGTGTTTT. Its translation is CASSDGLHAYTQCF.

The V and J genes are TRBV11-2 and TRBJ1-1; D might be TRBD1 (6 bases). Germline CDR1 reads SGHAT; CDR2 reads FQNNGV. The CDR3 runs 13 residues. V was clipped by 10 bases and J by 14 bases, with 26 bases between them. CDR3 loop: CAINLGTSDKPFF. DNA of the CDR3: TGTGCCATCAACCTAGGGACATCCGATAAACCCTTCTTT.

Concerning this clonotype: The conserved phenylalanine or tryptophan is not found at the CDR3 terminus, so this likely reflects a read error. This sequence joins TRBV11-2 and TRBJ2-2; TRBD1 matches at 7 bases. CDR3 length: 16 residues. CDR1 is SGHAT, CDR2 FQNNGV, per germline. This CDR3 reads CPSSFVSTGVAGELFL. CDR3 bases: TGTCCCAGCAGCTTTGTGAGCACAGGGGTTGCCGGGGAGCTGTTTTTA.

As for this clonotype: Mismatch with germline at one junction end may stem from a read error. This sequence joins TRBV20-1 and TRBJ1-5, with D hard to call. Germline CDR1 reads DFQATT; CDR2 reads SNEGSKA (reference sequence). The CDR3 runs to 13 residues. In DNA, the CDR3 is TGCAGTGCTAGAACGAGAAGGGATCAGGCCCAGCTTTTT. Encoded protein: CSARTRRDQAQLF.